This is a list of T cell receptor beta chains from one sample in a study of shared clonotypes between healthy human individuals. TCRdb keeps only in-frame clones here, not all; method: immunoSEQ multiplex PCR. The profile shows about 1 million clones, about three quarters of them singletons. Material: memory CD4+ T cells sorted from blood. The source is a man aged 18 to 35 in good health. Both conserved end residues are part of each CDR3. A D gene is named only where the DNA matches it firmly. Size is stated for part of the rows, as once, few or many counts, or as a class when the clone is expanded.

d_call,j_call,clone_size,v_call,cdr3_nt,cdr3_aa
-,TRBJ1-1,-,TRBV6-5,TGTGCCAGCAGACAGTTTTCCAACACTGAAGCTTTCTTT,CASRQFSNTEAFF
TRBD1,TRBJ1-1,few,TRBV11-2,TGTGCCAGCAGCTCCTCAGGGGGCTCGGTTAGGACTGAAGCTTTCTTT,CASSSSGGSVRTEAFF
TRBD1,TRBJ2-1,-,TRBV7-2,TGTGCCAGCAGACCCCCGGGACAGCGGCACAACAATGAGCAGTTCTTC,CASRPPGQRHNNEQFF
-,TRBJ1-5,-,TRBV5-1,TGCGCCAGCAGCTTGGGGCAGGGACGCAATCAGCCCCAGCATTTT,CASSLGQGRNQPQHF
-,TRBJ2-2,-,TRBV30,TGTGCCTGGAGTCCAATGGCATCGAACACCGGGGAGCTGTTTTTT,CAWSPMASNTGELFF
-,TRBJ1-2,-,TRBV18,TGTGCCAGCTCACCTACGACAATTAACTATGGCTACACCTTC,CASSPTTINYGYTF
-,TRBJ2-5,-,TRBV14,TGTGCCAGCAGTCTTAACCGGGCCCAATACCAAGAGACCCAGTACTTC,CASSLNRAQYQETQYF
TRBD1,TRBJ2-7,-,TRBV7-2,TGTGCCAGCAGCACCCGCACCGGACAGGGGAAAAGCGCCTACGAGCAGTACTTC,CASSTRTGQGKSAYEQYF
TRBD1,TRBJ1-2,-,TRBV6-5,TGTGCCAGCAAAGGGCAGGGGGCGGAAGGCTACACCTTC,CASKGQGAEGYTF
-,TRBJ1-6,-,TRBV30,TGTGCCTTCCGAGGTCAAGGGGTGGGGGGTTCACCCCTCCACTTT,CAFRGQGVGGSPLHF
-,TRBJ1-1,few,TRBV12-5,TGTGCTAGTGGTTTGGGGACACTGAACACTGAAGCTTTCTTT,CASGLGTLNTEAFF
-,TRBJ2-7,-,TRBV6-6,TGTGCCAGCACTCGAGCTTCCTACGAGCAGTACTTC,CASTRASYEQYF
TRBD1,TRBJ2-1,-,TRBV4-3,TGCGCCAGCAGCCAGATGATACAGGGGCCCTACAATGAGCAGTTCTTC,CASSQMIQGPYNEQFF
-,TRBJ1-4,-,TRBV28,TGTGCCAGCAGTGTCGCGGAAGTTAGGGGTGAAAAACTGTTTTTT,CASSVAEVRGEKLFF
-,TRBJ2-7,-,TRBV5-1,TGCGCCAGCAGCTTGGGCGGGAAGCCCTACGAGCAGTACTTC,CASSLGGKPYEQYF
TRBD2,TRBJ2-2,-,TRBV27,TGTGCCAGTACTTCAAGCGGGAGTTGGTCCGGGGAGCTGTTTTTT,CASTSSGSWSGELFF
TRBD2,TRBJ2-3,few,TRBV7-8,TGTGCCAGCAGCTCACTAGCGGGAGCGCTGGGCACAGATACGCAGTATTTT,CASSSLAGALGTDTQYF
TRBD2,TRBJ2-3,-,TRBV10-3,TGTGCCATCACCCCGGGAGCGGGAGGAGCAGATACGCAGTATTTT,CAITPGAGGADTQYF
TRBD1,TRBJ1-1,-,TRBV2,TGTGCCAGCAGCGACAGGGACACTGAAGCTTTCTTT,CASSDRDTEAFF
-,TRBJ2-5,-,TRBV5-5,TGTGCCAGCAGCTTGGGCGAAAATCAAGAGACCCAGTACTTC,CASSLGENQETQYF
TRBD1,TRBJ1-1,-,TRBV7-9,TGTGCCAGCAGCTCGGACAGGGGAAGTTCTGAAGCTTTCTTT,CASSSDRGSSEAFF
TRBD2,TRBJ2-3,-,TRBV5-1,TGCGCCAGCAGCACGGGGGGGCCCACAGATACGCAGTATTTT,CASSTGGPTDTQYF
-,TRBJ1-6,-,TRBV4-1,TGCGCCAGCACCCTCGACAGGACGGCGAATTCACCCCTCCACTTT,CASTLDRTANSPLHF
TRBD2,TRBJ2-7,-,TRBV12-5,TGTGCTAGTGGCCCTAGCGGGATTAGGGACGAGCAGTACTTC,CASGPSGIRDEQYF
TRBD1,TRBJ1-6,few,TRBV19,TGTGCCAGTAGAGACAGGGCAGATTCACCCCTCCACTTT,CASRDRADSPLHF
TRBD1,TRBJ2-2,once,TRBV7-8,TGTGCCAGCAGCAAGCAGGGGGCGCGTAACACCGGGGAGCTGTTTTTT,CASSKQGARNTGELFF
-,TRBJ1-5,few,TRBV30,TGTGCCTGGAGTGGCACTAGGGGCGCTGGCAATCAGCCCCAGCATTTT,CAWSGTRGAGNQPQHF
-,TRBJ1-2,-,TRBV2,TGTGCCAGCAGTGCCCGGGGGGTTAACTATGGCTACACCTTC,CASSARGVNYGYTF
TRBD1,TRBJ1-1,-,TRBV28,TGTGCCAGCAGTCCTCCTGGGACAGGAGGCCCTGAAGCTTTCTTT,CASSPPGTGGPEAFF
-,TRBJ2-3,-,TRBV5-1,TGCGCCAGCAGCCCGTCCGGACAGATTAGCACAGATACGCAGTATTTT,CASSPSGQISTDTQYF
-,TRBJ2-7,-,TRBV7-8,TGTGCCAGCAGCTTAGACAGGGCGATGCACGAGCAGTACTTC,CASSLDRAMHEQYF
TRBD1,TRBJ2-1,-,TRBV27,TGTGCCAGCAGTTTAGTCGACAGGGGGGACAATGAGCAGTTCTTC,CASSLVDRGDNEQFF
TRBD1,TRBJ2-2,few,TRBV30,TGTGCCTGGGGACGGACAGGCCACACCGGGGAGCTGTTTTTT,CAWGRTGHTGELFF
-,TRBJ2-2,few,TRBV2,TGTGCCAGCCTTCCGGATTCGGGGGAGCTGTTTTTT,CASLPDSGELFF
-,TRBJ2-2,-,TRBV2,TGTGCCAGCAGTGTTCAGGGGACTTCGAACACCGGGGAGCTGTTTTTT,CASSVQGTSNTGELFF
-,TRBJ2-5,-,TRBV6-4,TGTGCCAGCAGTGTACAGGGGGGGGAGACCCAGTACTTC,CASSVQGGETQYF
-,TRBJ2-7,-,TRBV4-2,TGTGCCAGCAGCCACGGGACGGCCGTCTCCTACGAGCAGTACTTC,CASSHGTAVSYEQYF
-,TRBJ2-7,-,TRBV6-1,TGTGCCAGCAGTGCAGGGGCGGTGGGCGAGCAGTACTTC,CASSAGAVGEQYF
-,TRBJ1-2,-,TRBV18,TGTGCCAGCTCCGACCCGACTTATTCGCCCCGCGGCTACACCTTC,CASSDPTYSPRGYTF
TRBD2,TRBJ2-7,-,TRBV5-1,TGCGCCGTCAGCGGGGGTTATTTGGTGGGGATGGACTACGAGCAGTACTTC,CAVSGGYLVGMDYEQYF
-,TRBJ2-7,once,TRBV11-3,TGTGCCAGCAGCTTACAATCCTGGACCGTCCGGAGCGAGCAGTACTTC,CASSLQSWTVRSEQYF
TRBD1,TRBJ1-2,-,TRBV10-3,TGTGCCATCAGTTATGCGACAGGGGACTATGGCTACACCTTC,CAISYATGDYGYTF
-,TRBJ1-4,few,TRBV30,TGTGCCTGGAGTTTCACTAATGAAAAACTGTTTTTT,CAWSFTNEKLFF
-,TRBJ2-2,-,TRBV6-5,TGTGCCAGCAGGGCTGGAGGGGTTGCCACCGGGGAGCTGTTTTTT,CASRAGGVATGELFF
-,TRBJ2-7,-,TRBV27,TGTGCCAGCAGTTTATCAAGTGGCGAGCAGTACTTC,CASSLSSGEQYF
-,TRBJ2-7,-,TRBV10-1,TGCGCCAGCAGTGGGAGGGACAGAAAAAGCTCCTACGAGCAGTACTTC,CASSGRDRKSSYEQYF
-,TRBJ1-2,-,TRBV4-2,TGTGCCAGCAGCCATGATCAGAAATATGGCTACACCTTC,CASSHDQKYGYTF